The present TCR beta chain was sequenced within a study of T cell changes during pregnancy in multiple sclerosis (dated 2019 in TCRdb). In the study overall: Changes in the T cell repertoire over the course of pregnancy were examined in this study in women with multiple sclerosis.

Remarks on this clone: Its antigen has not been determined. Per-base quality was not reported, and no clone a single base away is much larger than it.

The germline V gene encodes CDR1 SNHLY and CDR2 FYNNEI. V gives up 7 bases and J gives up 0 bases, and the segment between their germline ends measures 16 bases. Measured from the cysteine to the phenylalanine, the CDR3 is 16 residues long. The DNA shown is the 48-base CDR3, in frame from base 1. Library generation was performed with the immunoSEQ multiplex PCR assay. The immuneACCESS repertoire file appears here via TCRdb, limited to in-frame rearrangements. These files lack a portion of the clones; in checked studies, under half of the deficit traces to unresolved V genes, and the cause of the others is not known. Here the sample has about 56,000 clones; more than 85% occur a single time. The ten largest clones take up about 0.41% of the sample.

This sequence was found in a female donor with multiple sclerosis, enrolled in a pregnancy study. Recombination joined TRBV2 with TRBJ1-3, with TRBD1 tentatively as D gene (5 bases match). The material was CD4+ T cells from peripheral blood mononuclear cells, obtained in the third trimester of pregnancy. DNA sequence: TGTGCCAGCAAATCCCTACAGGTCGGCTCTGGAAACACCATATATTTT. This codes for CASKSLQVGSGNTIYF.